This T cell receptor (beta chain) was documented in a study of OX40 agonist ivuxolimab in advanced cancers. Background on the study: Participants averaged approximately 61 years of age (range about 23 to 80) and were roughly 80% male. Three dose-escalation patients had partial responses: one with hepatocellular carcinoma and two with cutaneous melanoma.

Study conclusions and caveats: At 0.1 to 3.0 mg/kg and by week 6, CD4+ and CD8+ T cells in the blood had expanded clonally.

This clone was counted a single time. The antigen is undetermined. Produced via immunoSEQ multiplex PCR; TCRdb's table is partial and in-frame only. This table has 98,000 or so clones, about 91% appearing once. This CDR3 region has 15 residues. Trimming cost V 3 bases and J 7 bases; bases outside gene matches: 6. Per the germline V gene, CDR1 is MGHDK and CDR2 is SYGVNS. V usage is TRBV25-1 and J usage is TRBJ1-4; TRBD1 agrees at 9 bases. Sequences were derived from CD4+ or CD8+ T cells sorted from blood, sampled in a trial of the OX40 agonist ivuxolimab. The TCR comes from an adult with an advanced solid tumor such as melanoma, head and neck, liver or kidney cancer. CDR3 sequence: CASSDGGQGSEKLFF. The CDR3 bases are TGTGCCAGCAGTGATGGGGGACAGGGAAGTGAAAAACTGTTTTTT.